A selection of T cell receptor beta chains follows, all from one sample in a study of shared clonotypes between healthy human individuals. Data came from immunoSEQ multiplex PCR; TCRdb stores just in-frame clones and leaves some out. The table has about 2.4 million clones, approximately 90% seen once. The sequencing sample was made of naive CD4+ T cells sorted from blood. These receptors were taken from a man aged 18 to 30 in good health. Each CDR3 is given with its conserved first and last residue. The D gene is left open where the match is weak. A clone size is listed for some rows: how often the clone was seen (once, few, many), or a class if it is expanded.

V,J,size,D,DNA,CDR3
TRBV7-9,TRBJ1-4,NA,NA,TGTGCCAGCAGCTCCGGAATAGCTTGGGATGAAAAACTGTTTTTT,CASSSGIAWDEKLFF
TRBV9,TRBJ2-1,NA,TRBD2,TGTGCCAGCAGCGGACTAGCGGATACCTACAATGAGCAGTTCTTC,CASSGLADTYNEQFF
TRBV5-1,TRBJ2-3,few,TRBD2,TGCGCCAGCAGCTCCGGGGGGACAGATACGCAGTATTTT,CASSSGGTDTQYF
TRBV7-9,TRBJ2-7,NA,NA,TGTGCCAGCAGCCAAGGCCACTACGAGCAGTACTTC,CASSQGHYEQYF
TRBV5-6,TRBJ1-5,NA,NA,TGTGCCAGCAGCTTTACAGGGACAAATCAGCCCCAGCATTTT,CASSFTGTNQPQHF
TRBV19,TRBJ2-6,NA,TRBD2,TGTGCCAGTAGTGCCCAAGGGGGCGGGAGGGAGTCTGGGGCCAACGTCCTGACTTTC,CASSAQGGGRESGANVLTF
TRBV19,TRBJ2-2,NA,TRBD1,TGTGCCAGTAGTATTCCAGGGGGTACCGGGGAGCTGTTTTTT,CASSIPGGTGELFF
TRBV5-1,TRBJ2-3,NA,NA,TGCGCCAGCGCCATATTAGTGGGGGGCGGCACAGATACGCAGTATTTT,CASAILVGGGTDTQYF
TRBV10-1,TRBJ1-1,NA,NA,TGCGCCAGCAGCCGAAACAGGGTCGGTACTGAAGCTTTCTTT,CASSRNRVGTEAFF
TRBV12-5,TRBJ2-1,NA,NA,TGTGCTAGTGGTTTGGTTATAGGGGCTGGGCAGTTCTTC,CASGLVIGAGQFF
TRBV6-5,TRBJ2-6,NA,NA,TGTGCCAGCAGGCAAAGGTACGCTGGGGCCAACGTCCTGACTTTC,CASRQRYAGANVLTF
TRBV4-3,TRBJ1-6,NA,NA,TGCGCCAGCAGCCAAGATCAGATGGGGGATTCACCCCTCCACTTT,CASSQDQMGDSPLHF
TRBV11-2,TRBJ2-7,NA,TRBD2,TGTGCCAGCAGCTTAGATCCCTCCGGACTAGCGCTCTACGAGCAGTACTTC,CASSLDPSGLALYEQYF
TRBV10-3,TRBJ2-5,once,NA,TGTGCCATCAGCGGGGCAGTCCAAGAGACCCAGTACTTC,CAISGAVQETQYF
TRBV7-9,TRBJ2-7,NA,NA,TGTGCCAGCAGCTGGCACAGCCGCTACGAGCAGTACTTC,CASSWHSRYEQYF
TRBV18,TRBJ2-7,NA,NA,TGTGCCAGCTCACTTACTCGGGAGCAGTACTTC,CASSLTREQYF
TRBV7-8,TRBJ2-7,NA,TRBD1,TGTGCCAGCAGCTTAGCGGCGGCAGGGGGACAAGACGAGCAGTACTTC,CASSLAAAGGQDEQYF
TRBV29-1,TRBJ2-1,NA,TRBD2,TGCAGCGTCCGGGATAGCGGGAGTAATGAGCAGTTCTTC,CSVRDSGSNEQFF
TRBV27,TRBJ2-7,NA,TRBD1,TGTGCCAGCAGTTTAAGGTGGGACAGTCCCTACGAGCAGTACTTC,CASSLRWDSPYEQYF
TRBV7-9,TRBJ2-1,NA,NA,TGTGCCAGCAGCTTATATGCGGGGCGAGTCCTTCAGGGCTCAAATGAGCAGTTCTTC,CASSLYAGRVLQGSNEQFF
TRBV7-2,TRBJ1-4,once,NA,TGTGCCAGCAGCTTAGGGGGCAGGGGCTTCGAAAAACTGTTTTTT,CASSLGGRGFEKLFF
TRBV2,TRBJ2-1,NA,TRBD2,TGTGCCAGCAGGGACTGGACTAGCGGGAGAAAAAATGAGCAGTTCTTC,CASRDWTSGRKNEQFF
TRBV18,TRBJ1-2,NA,NA,TGTGCCAGCTCGCCGTCGGGGGCGGGCAATGGCTACACCTTC,CASSPSGAGNGYTF
TRBV18,TRBJ2-1,NA,TRBD2,TGTGCCAGCTCACTCGGGACTAGCGTCGGGAATGAGCAGTTCTTC,CASSLGTSVGNEQFF
TRBV28,TRBJ1-4,NA,TRBD1,TGTGCCAGCAGTCCCCTAGACAGGGATGACGAAAAACTGTTTTTT,CASSPLDRDDEKLFF
TRBV19,TRBJ1-5,NA,NA,TGTGCCAGTAGTATAGAAGGAGGAGCTTCACTATCCACCAATCAGCCCCAGCATTTT,CASSIEGGASLSTNQPQHF
TRBV2,TRBJ2-5,NA,TRBD2,TGTGCCAGCAGTGGCTTAGCGGGGGGGTTGGCGTCCCAGTACTTC,CASSGLAGGLASQYF
TRBV6-1,TRBJ1-5,NA,NA,TGTGCCAGATCTTATAGCAATCAGCCCCAGCATTTT,CARSYSNQPQHF
TRBV19,TRBJ1-1,NA,TRBD1,TGTGCCAGTAGGAGGACAGGGAGTACTGAAGCTTTCTTT,CASRRTGSTEAFF
TRBV19,TRBJ1-2,NA,TRBD1,TGTGCCAGTAGCCACAATACAGGGGGATCTGGCTACACCTTC,CASSHNTGGSGYTF
TRBV15,TRBJ2-1,NA,NA,TGTGCCACCAGCAGAGATCAAGGCAATGAGCAGTTCTTC,CATSRDQGNEQFF
TRBV5-1,TRBJ2-1,NA,NA,TGCGCCAGCAGCTTGGAGGGTTTGGGGAATGTGGTCAATGAGCAGTTCTTC,CASSLEGLGNVVNEQFF
TRBV18,TRBJ1-2,NA,NA,TGTGCCAGCTCACCACCGGCAGGAGGCTATGGCTACACCTTC,CASSPPAGGYGYTF
TRBV9,TRBJ2-1,NA,TRBD2,TGTGCCAGCAGCGTAGGAGTTAGCGGGTTGGATGAGCAGTTCTTC,CASSVGVSGLDEQFF
TRBV5-4,TRBJ1-1,NA,NA,TGTGCCAGCAGCTTGGACCAGTTAAGCTACACTGAAGCTTTCTTT,CASSLDQLSYTEAFF
TRBV15,TRBJ1-5,NA,NA,TGTGCCACCAGCAGAGATTGGGGGGAAGGTGCCCAGCATTTT,CATSRDWGEGAQHF
TRBV6-6,TRBJ1-2,NA,NA,TGTGCCAGCAGTATAGCCCCCGACAGAAACTATGGCTACACCTTC,CASSIAPDRNYGYTF
TRBV30,TRBJ1-5,few,NA,TGTGCCTGGAGTGTACAGTCAGGGAACCAGCCCCAGCATTTT,CAWSVQSGNQPQHF
TRBV9,TRBJ2-3,NA,TRBD2,TGTGCCAGCAGCGTAGGGGGACTAGCGGTTATCGATACGCAGTATTTT,CASSVGGLAVIDTQYF
TRBV5-1,TRBJ2-2,NA,TRBD2,TGCGCCAGCAGCTTGGTATACGGGACTAGCGACACCGGGGAGCTGTTTTTT,CASSLVYGTSDTGELFF
TRBV10-3,TRBJ2-7,NA,NA,TGTGCCATCACCGAGTCCTGGGGTCCGACCTACGAGCAGTACTTC,CAITESWGPTYEQYF
TRBV6-5,TRBJ1-1,NA,NA,TGTGCCAGCAGTTACTCGAAAGGAGGGCAAGCTTTCTTT,CASSYSKGGQAFF
TRBV7-6,TRBJ2-3,NA,NA,TGTGCCAGCAGCCGAGGACAGCGCACAGATACGCAGTATTTT,CASSRGQRTDTQYF
TRBV6-5,TRBJ2-2,NA,NA,TGTGCCAGCAGTCGAGGGGCCGGGGAGCTGTTTTTT,CASSRGAGELFF